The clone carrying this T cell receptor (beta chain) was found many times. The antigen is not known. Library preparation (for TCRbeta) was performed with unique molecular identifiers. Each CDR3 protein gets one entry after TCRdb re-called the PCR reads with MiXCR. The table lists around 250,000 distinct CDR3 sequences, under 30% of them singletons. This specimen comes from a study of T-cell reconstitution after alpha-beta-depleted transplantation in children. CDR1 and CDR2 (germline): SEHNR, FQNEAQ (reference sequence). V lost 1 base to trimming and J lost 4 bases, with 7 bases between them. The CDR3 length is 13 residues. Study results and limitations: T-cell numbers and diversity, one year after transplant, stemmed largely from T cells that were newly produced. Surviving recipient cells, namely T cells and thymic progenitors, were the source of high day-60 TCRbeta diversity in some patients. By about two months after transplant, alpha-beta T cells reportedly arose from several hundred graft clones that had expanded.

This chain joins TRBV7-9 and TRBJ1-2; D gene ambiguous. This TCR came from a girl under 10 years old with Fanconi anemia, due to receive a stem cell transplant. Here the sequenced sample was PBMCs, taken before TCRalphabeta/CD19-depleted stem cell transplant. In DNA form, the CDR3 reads TGTGCCAGCAGCTTAGGGACCGCCTATGGCTACACCTTC. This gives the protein CASSLGTAYGYTF.